One and the same sample provided the 25 T cell receptor beta chains below, sequenced in a study of cytomegalovirus exposure and HLA in healthy donors. Assay used: immunoSEQ multiplex PCR; TCRdb lists only in-frame clones, some missing. The table lists roughly 150,000 clones, around 90% of them singletons. The sample consisted of PBMCs. Source of these receptors: a man between 18 and 35 years old in good health and CMV-seronegative.

In its sample, this clone was seen once. The chain links TRBV28 to TRBJ2-1; 7 nucleotides align to TRBD2. Germline V gene sequence: CDR1 MDHEN, CDR2 SYDVKM. This CDR3 is 17 amino acids long. V was clipped by 6 bases and J by 0 bases; unmatched bases: 11. CDR3: CASSNTGLHSSYNEQFF. The CDR3 nucleotides are TGTGCCAGCAGCAACACGGGACTACATAGCTCCTACAATGAGCAGTTCTTC.

The genes are TRBV5-4 and TRBJ1-2; 7 bases are a match to TRBD1. V gave up 2 bases and J gave up 4 bases; unmatched junction bases: 8. The V gene's germline CDR1 is SGHNT and CDR2 YYREEE (reference sequence). The CDR3 has 15 amino acids. The CDR3 protein is CASSLQGRTGYGYTF. The CDR3 DNA sequence: TGTGCCAGCAGCTTACAGGGGCGGACAGGCTATGGCTACACCTTC.

This clone has only one observation. J is TRBJ2-2 and V is TRBV7-2; TRBD1 is a possible D gene (6 bases). Germline V gives CDR1 SGHTA, CDR2 FQGNSA. The CDR3 loop spans 15 amino acids. V was pared by 1 base and J by 4 bases, with 10 bases between. For the CDR3, the DNA is TGTGCCAGCAGCTTAGGGGGGCTTCGCACCGGGGAGCTGTTTTTT. Its translation: CASSLGGLRTGELFF. The full variable domain, completed using reference TRBV7-2 and TRBJ2-2, is GAGVSQSPSNKVTEKGKDVELRCDPISGHTALYWYRQSLGQGLEFLIYFQGNSAPDKSGLPSDRFSAERTGGSVSTLTIQRTQQEDSAVYLCASSLGGLRTGELFFGEGSRLTVL.

This clone was found a few times. This chain uses TRBV6-6 with TRBJ1-2, with TRBD1 as a possible D gene (5 bases). V gave up 2 bases and J gave up 0 bases, with 7 bases separating them. This CDR3 has 14 amino acids. Germline V gives CDR1 MNHNY, CDR2 SVGAGI (reference sequence). CDR3 bases: TGTGCCAGCAGTTACGACAGAACTAACTATGGCTACACCTTC. It encodes CASSYDRTNYGYTF.

V usage is TRBV5-4 and J usage is TRBJ2-2, with 8 bases that match TRBD2. This CDR3 comprises 15 residues. The junction had 9 bases not matched to a gene; V was cut back by 3 bases and J by 8 bases. CDR1 is SGHNT and CDR2 is YYREEE in the germline V gene (reference sequence). The CDR3: CASSSGLAGLGELFF. The DNA for the CDR3 is TGTGCCAGCAGCTCTGGACTAGCAGGTTTAGGGGAGCTGTTTTTT. Looking up the rest from reference TRBV5-4 and TRBJ2-2 gives the full variable domain: ETGVTQSPTHLIKTRGQQVTLRCSSQSGHNTVSWYQQALGQGPQFIFQYYREEENGRGNFPPRFSGLQFPNYSSELNVNALELDDSALYLCASSSGLAGLGELFFGEGSRLTVL.

In its sample, this clone was seen a few times. The V call is TRBV30, the J call TRBJ1-2, with D unresolved. Germline V gene sequence: CDR1 GTSNPN, CDR2 SVGIG (reference sequence). The CDR3 sequence is 11 residues long. Between the trimmed V and J ends, which lost 1 base and 4 bases, there was a span of 4 bases. This CDR3 is CAWSGPYGYTF. As DNA, the CDR3 is TGTGCCTGGAGTGGGCCCTATGGCTACACCTTC.

This chain joins TRBV28 and TRBJ2-3, with 8 bases that match TRBD2. J lost 2 bases, V lost 6 bases, and 10 bases had no gene match. This CDR3 contains 16 residues. CDR1 and CDR2 (germline): MDHEN, SYDVKM. In nucleotides, the CDR3 is TGTGCCAGCAGCTATGTAGCGGGAACACTCACAGATACGCAGTATTTT. It encodes CASSYVAGTLTDTQYF.

The chain combines TRBV9 with TRBJ1-2; 11 bases line up with TRBD1. The CDR3 sequence is 14 residues long. Germline V gene lookup returns CDR1 SGDLS and CDR2 YYNGEE. V lost 4 bases and J lost 3; bases outside the gene matches: 2. The CDR3 here is CASSSGQGDYGYTF. For the CDR3, the DNA is TGTGCCAGCAGCTCGGGACAGGGGGACTATGGCTACACCTTC.

This clone was detected only once. The V and J genes are TRBV6-5 and TRBJ1-5; D gene uncertain. This CDR3 has 15 amino acids. V was pared by 5 bases and J by 3 bases, with 14 bases between. Germline V gives CDR1 MNHEY, CDR2 SVGAGI. The CDR3 nucleotides read TGTGCCAGCAGTCCGGGTCGAAGAGTCAATCAGCCCCAGCATTTT. Its protein is CASSPGRRVNQPQHF.

V is TRBV14 and J is TRBJ2-7; D is ambiguous. The CDR3 sequence is 12 residues long. Germline CDR1 SGHDN, CDR2 FVKESK. V lost 3 bases and J 5 bases, leaving 8 bases between the germline ends. For the CDR3, the DNA is TGTGCCAGCAGCCATTTAGCAGACGAGCAGTACTTC. It codes for CASSHLADEQYF.

The chain recombines TRBV4-1 with TRBJ1-2; 8 bases align to TRBD1. V was pared by 3 bases and J by 3 bases, with 6 bases of the junction left unmatched. Germline CDR1 reads MGHRA; CDR2 reads YSYEKL. This CDR3 spans 15 amino acids. CDR3 region: CASSHGTGEYYGYTF. Here the CDR3 DNA reads TGCGCCAGCAGCCATGGGACAGGCGAATACTATGGCTACACCTTC.

The chain is built from TRBV7-9 and TRBJ2-2; D is undetermined. The V end lost 5 bases, the J end lost 4 bases, and 8 bases lay between the germline ends. Germline lookup yields CDR1 SEHNR and CDR2 FQNEAQ (reference sequence). This CDR3 has 13 amino acids. CDR3 coding DNA: TGTGCCAGCAGCACCCGGTCCACCGGGGAGCTGTTTTTT. Its protein is CASSTRSTGELFF. The variable domain in full, completed from reference TRBV7-9 and TRBJ2-2, reads DTGVSQNPRHKITKRGQNVTFRCDPISEHNRLYWYRQTLGQGPEFLTYFQNEAQLEKSRLLSDRFSAERPKGSFSTLEIQRTEQGDSAMYLCASSTRSTGELFFGEGSRLTVL.

CDR3 loop: CASSLTDSGGAGGELFF. CDR3 in DNA: TGTGCCAGCAGCTTAACGGACAGCGGGGGGGCCGGCGGGGAGCTGTTTTTT. This rearrangement joins TRBV11-3 to TRBJ2-2; 10 nucleotides agree with TRBD2. The CDR3 sequence is 17 residues long. V was clipped by 2 bases and J by 7 bases; unmatched bases: 10. Germline V CDR1 and CDR2: SGHNT, YENEEA.

The chain is built from TRBV5-6 and TRBJ1-1; 9 nucleotides line up with TRBD1. The ends lost 3 bases at V and 7 bases at J; junction bases unmatched: 4. The CDR3 contains 13 residues. Germline V gene sequence: CDR1 SGHDT, CDR2 YYEEEE. This CDR3 is CASSSRQGVEAFF. The CDR3 coding sequence is TGTGCCAGCAGCTCCCGACAGGGGGTTGAAGCTTTCTTT.

The V and J genes are TRBV2 and TRBJ1-2, with TRBD1 matching over 11 bases. The ends lost 4 bases at V and 4 bases at J; junction bases unmatched: 2. The CDR3 spans 14 residues. Germline assignment: CDR1 SNHLY and CDR2 FYNNEI. CDR3 residues: CASSAGTGGYGYTF. The DNA for the CDR3 is TGTGCCAGCAGTGCAGGGACAGGGGGCTATGGCTACACCTTC.

This clone was seen a few times. The chain is built from TRBV7-8 and TRBJ2-5; 11 nucleotides align to TRBD2. The CDR3 totals 19 residues. CDR1 SGHVS and CDR2 FQNEAQ come from the germline V gene. V was pared by 2 bases and J by 7 bases, with 18 bases of the junction left unmatched. The CDR3 loop reads CASSLIGRLAGNSRGTQYF. Written as DNA, the CDR3 is TGTGCCAGCAGCTTAATCGGTCGACTAGCGGGGAACTCTAGGGGGACCCAGTACTTC.

The chain uses TRBV7-9 and TRBJ1-4; 8 positions match TRBD1. The CDR3 is 13 amino acids. CDR1 and CDR2 from the germline V gene are SEHNR and FQNEAQ (reference sequence). V lost 8 bases to trimming and J lost 6 bases; unmatched junction nucleotides: 5. CDR3 region: CASGGTGHEKLFF. CDR3 DNA sequence: TGTGCCAGCGGGGGGACAGGCCATGAAAAACTGTTTTTT.

The V gene is TRBV7-2, the J gene TRBJ2-7; maybe TRBD1 (8 bases). The CDR3 contains 16 residues. Germline CDR1 SGHTA, CDR2 FQGNSA. V was clipped by 0 bases and J by 2 bases, with 14 bases between them. For the CDR3, the DNA is TGTGCCAGCAGCTTAGCCCAGGGGGCGGGGGCCTACGAGCAGTACTTC. Its translation: CASSLAQGAGAYEQYF.

V gene TRBV27 combines with J gene TRBJ1-5; the D gene is possibly TRBD1 (5 bases). This CDR3 contains 13 residues. The V end was cut by 5 bases, the J end by 4 bases, with 9 bases between. Germline V gene lookup returns CDR1 MNHEY and CDR2 SMNVEV (reference sequence). The CDR3 DNA reads as TGTGCCAGCAGTCCTGACAGAAATCAGCCCCAGCATTTT. Translated, it gives CASSPDRNQPQHF.

This clone was seen only once. V usage is TRBV27 and J usage is TRBJ2-7; 9 nucleotides match TRBD1. Trimming at V came to 6 bases and at J to 0 bases, leaving 6 bases not matched to a gene. This CDR3 contains 15 residues. In germline, CDR1 is MNHEY, CDR2 SMNVEV (reference sequence). The CDR3 reads CASRYRGPSSYEQYV. CDR3 nucleotides: TGTGCCAGCAGATACAGGGGGCCGAGCTCCTACGAGCAGTACGTC.

The chain has TRBV5-1 and TRBJ1-1; D gene uncertain. The germline V and J ends were trimmed by 2 bases and 3 bases, with 11 bases remaining between them. Per germline, CDR1 SGHRS and CDR2 YFSETQ. The CDR3 spans 14 residues. DNA for the CDR3: TGCGCCAGCAGCTTCGACCCGGGGTACACTGAAGCTTTCTTT. Translation gives CASSFDPGYTEAFF.

The rearrangement uses TRBV28 and TRBJ2-3; weak D call: TRBD1 (6 bases). The CDR3 runs to 13 residues. Germline CDR1 reads MDHEN; CDR2 reads SYDVKM. Deletions cut 6 bases from V and 4 bases from J, with 11 bases between. The CDR3 bases are TGTGCCAGCAGCGCGCACAGGGCAGATACGCAGTATTTT. Translating it yields CASSAHRADTQYF.

Notes on this clone: The junction departs from germline at one end; a sequencing error may be responsible. The chain carries TRBV19 and TRBJ1-5; perhaps TRBD1 as D (6 bases). Germline CDR1 and CDR2: LNHDA and SQIVND (reference sequence). The CDR3 runs 15 residues. This CDR3 is CATKSGGQGNQPQHF. The DNA for the CDR3 is TGTGCCACTAAATCCGGGGGGCAGGGTAATCAACCCCAGCATTTT.

The chain is built from TRBV7-9 and TRBJ2-7, with 11 nucleotides matching TRBD2. The CDR3 totals 16 residues. Looked up from germline, CDR1 is SEHNR and CDR2 is FQNEAQ (reference sequence). J was trimmed by 3 bases and V by 0 bases; bases with no gene match: 4. The CDR3 DNA sequence: TGTGCCAGCAGCTTAGCTTTCGGGACTAGCGGCTACGAGCAGTACTTC. Protein: CASSLAFGTSGYEQYF. The variable domain in full, with the rest retrieved from reference TRBV7-9 and TRBJ2-7, is DTGVSQNPRHKITKRGQNVTFRCDPISEHNRLYWYRQTLGQGPEFLTYFQNEAQLEKSRLLSDRFSAERPKGSFSTLEIQRTEQGDSAMYLCASSLAFGTSGYEQYFGPGTRLTVT.

The chain links TRBV18 to TRBJ2-3; TRBD2 matches 10 bases. The CDR3 sequence is 15 residues long. V lost 4 bases and J lost 1; bases outside the gene matches: 2. Germline CDR1 reads KGHSH; CDR2 reads LQKENI. CDR3 loop: CASSRGTSGTDTQYF. The CDR3 nucleotides are TGTGCCAGCTCACGAGGGACTAGCGGCACAGATACGCAGTATTTT.